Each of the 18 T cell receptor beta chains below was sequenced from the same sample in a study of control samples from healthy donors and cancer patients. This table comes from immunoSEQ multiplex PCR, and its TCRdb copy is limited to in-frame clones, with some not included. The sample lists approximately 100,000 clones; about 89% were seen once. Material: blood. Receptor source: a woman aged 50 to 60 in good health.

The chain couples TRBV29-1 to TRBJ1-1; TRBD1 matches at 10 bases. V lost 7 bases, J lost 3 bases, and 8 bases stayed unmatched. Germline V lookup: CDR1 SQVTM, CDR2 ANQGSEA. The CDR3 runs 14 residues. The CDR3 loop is CSAPGGQGDTEAFF. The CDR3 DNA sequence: TGCAGCGCCCCCGGCGGACAGGGGGACACTGAAGCTTTCTTT.

In nucleotides, the CDR3 is TGTGCCAGCAGCTTTTGGGAAACACGCACAGATACGCAGTATTTT. Its protein is CASSFWETRTDTQYF. This chain joins TRBV7-8 and TRBJ2-3; D is undetermined. V dropped 3 bases and J dropped 1 base, with 11 bases sitting between them. Per germline, CDR1 SGHVS and CDR2 FQNEAQ. This CDR3 is 15 amino acids long. Filled out from reference TRBV7-8 and TRBJ2-3, the complete variable domain reads GAGVSQSPRYKVAKRGQDVALRCDPISGHVSLFWYQQALGQGPEFLTYFQNEAQLDKSGLPSDRFFAERPEGSVSTLKIQRTQQEDSAVYLCASSFWETRTDTQYFGPGTRLTVL.

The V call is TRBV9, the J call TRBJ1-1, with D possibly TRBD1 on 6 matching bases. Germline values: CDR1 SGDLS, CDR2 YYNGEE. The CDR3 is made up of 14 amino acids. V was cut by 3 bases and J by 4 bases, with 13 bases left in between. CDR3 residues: CASSGGGGGTEAFF. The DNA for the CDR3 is TGTGCCAGCAGCGGTGGGGGCGGCGGCACTGAAGCTTTCTTT.

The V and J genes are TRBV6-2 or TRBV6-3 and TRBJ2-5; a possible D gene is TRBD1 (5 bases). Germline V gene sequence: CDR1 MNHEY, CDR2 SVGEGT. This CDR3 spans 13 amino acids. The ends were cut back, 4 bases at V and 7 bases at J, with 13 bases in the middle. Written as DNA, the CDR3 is TGTGCCAGCAGTTTACAGGTCGGCGGGACCCAGTACTTC. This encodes CASSLQVGGTQYF.

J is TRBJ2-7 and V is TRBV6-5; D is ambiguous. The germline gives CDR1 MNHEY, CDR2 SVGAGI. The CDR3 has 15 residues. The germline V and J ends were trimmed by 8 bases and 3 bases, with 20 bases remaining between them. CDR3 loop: CASHTVTSRIYEQYF. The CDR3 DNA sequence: TGTGCCAGCCACACCGTGACTTCGCGGATCTACGAGCAGTACTTC.

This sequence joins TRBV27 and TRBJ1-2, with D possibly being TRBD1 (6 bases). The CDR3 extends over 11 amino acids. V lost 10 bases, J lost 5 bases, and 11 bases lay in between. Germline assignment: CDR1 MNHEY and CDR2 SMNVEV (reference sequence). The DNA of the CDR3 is TGTGCCACAGGGGACACGTATGGCTACACCTTC. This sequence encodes CATGDTYGYTF.

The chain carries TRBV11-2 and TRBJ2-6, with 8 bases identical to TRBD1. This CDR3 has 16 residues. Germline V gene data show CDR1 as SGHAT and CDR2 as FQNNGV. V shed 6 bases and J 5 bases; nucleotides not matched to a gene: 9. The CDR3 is CASRHGQGGWANVLTF. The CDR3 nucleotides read TGTGCCAGCAGACATGGACAGGGCGGCTGGGCCAACGTCCTGACTTTC.

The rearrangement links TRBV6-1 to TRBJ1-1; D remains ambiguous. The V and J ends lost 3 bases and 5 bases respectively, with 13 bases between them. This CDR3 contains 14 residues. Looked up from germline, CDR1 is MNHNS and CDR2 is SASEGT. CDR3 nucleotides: TGTGCCAGCAGTGAGAACTGGGGTGGGACTGAAGCTTTCTTT. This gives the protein CASSENWGGTEAFF.

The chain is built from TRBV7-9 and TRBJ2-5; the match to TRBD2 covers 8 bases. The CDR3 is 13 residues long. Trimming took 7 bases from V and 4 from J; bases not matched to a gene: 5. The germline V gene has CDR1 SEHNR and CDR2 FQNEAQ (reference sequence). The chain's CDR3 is CASTPTSAETQYF. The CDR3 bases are TGTGCCAGCACCCCGACTAGCGCAGAGACCCAGTACTTC.

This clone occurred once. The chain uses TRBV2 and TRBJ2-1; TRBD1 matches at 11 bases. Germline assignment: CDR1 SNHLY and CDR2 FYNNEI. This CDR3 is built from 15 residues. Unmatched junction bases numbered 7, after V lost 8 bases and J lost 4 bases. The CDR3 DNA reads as TGTGCCAGCCAAAAGGACAGGGGGCCATACAATGAGCAGTTCTTC. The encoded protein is CASQKDRGPYNEQFF.

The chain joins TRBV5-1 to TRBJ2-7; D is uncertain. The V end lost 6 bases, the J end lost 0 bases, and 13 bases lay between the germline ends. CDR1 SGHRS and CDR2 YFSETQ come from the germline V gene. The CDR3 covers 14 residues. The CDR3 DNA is TGCGCCAGCACCATGCAGGCTAGCTCCTACGAGCAGTACTTC. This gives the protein CASTMQASSYEQYF.

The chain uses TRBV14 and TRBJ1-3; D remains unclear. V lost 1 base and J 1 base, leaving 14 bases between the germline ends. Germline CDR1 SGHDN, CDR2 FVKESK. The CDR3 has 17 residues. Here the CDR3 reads CASSQAHRYSSGNTIYF. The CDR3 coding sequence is TGTGCCAGCAGCCAAGCTCACCGTTACTCTTCTGGAAACACCATATATTTT.

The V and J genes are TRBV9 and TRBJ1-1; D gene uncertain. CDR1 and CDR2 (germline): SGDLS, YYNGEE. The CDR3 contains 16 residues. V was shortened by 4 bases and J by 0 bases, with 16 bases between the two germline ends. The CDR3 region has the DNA TGTGCCAGCAGCCCCCCCGGAATAGCGTTGAACACTGAAGCTTTCTTT. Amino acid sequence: CASSPPGIALNTEAFF.

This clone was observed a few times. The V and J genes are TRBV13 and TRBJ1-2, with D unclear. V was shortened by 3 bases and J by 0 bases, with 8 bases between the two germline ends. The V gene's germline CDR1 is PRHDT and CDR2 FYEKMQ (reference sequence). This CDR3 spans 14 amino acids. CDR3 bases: TGTGCCAGCAGCTTGGGGATAGCTAACTATGGCTACACCTTC. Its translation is CASSLGIANYGYTF.

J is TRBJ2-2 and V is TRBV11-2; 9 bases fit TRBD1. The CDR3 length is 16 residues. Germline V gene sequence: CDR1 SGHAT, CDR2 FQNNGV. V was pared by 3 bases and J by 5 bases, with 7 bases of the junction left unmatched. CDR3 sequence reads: CASSLGTGKRTGELFF. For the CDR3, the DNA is TGTGCCAGCAGCTTGGGGACAGGGAAGAGGACCGGGGAGCTGTTTTTT.

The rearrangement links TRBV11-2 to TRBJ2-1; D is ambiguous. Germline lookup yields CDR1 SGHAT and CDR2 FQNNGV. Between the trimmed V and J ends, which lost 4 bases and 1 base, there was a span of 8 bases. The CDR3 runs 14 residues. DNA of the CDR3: TGTGCCAGCAGCTCACAATCGTCCTACAATGAGCAGTTCTTC. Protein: CASSSQSSYNEQFF.

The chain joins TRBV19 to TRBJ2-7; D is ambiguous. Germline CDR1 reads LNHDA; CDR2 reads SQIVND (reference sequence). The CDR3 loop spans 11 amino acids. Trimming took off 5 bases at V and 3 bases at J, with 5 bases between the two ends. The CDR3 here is CASSGSYEQYF. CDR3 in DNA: TGTGCCAGTAGTGGTAGCTACGAGCAGTACTTC.

In nucleotides, the CDR3 is TGTGCCTGGGGTCCGGGGGGGTGGCGTTCACCCCTCCACTTT. This codes for CAWGPGGWRSPLHF. V is TRBV30 and J is TRBJ1-6; D perhaps matches TRBD1 (5 bases). The ends were cut back, 5 bases at V and 9 bases at J, with 17 bases in the middle. The germline V gene encodes CDR1 GTSNPN and CDR2 SVGIG (reference sequence). The CDR3 runs 14 residues.